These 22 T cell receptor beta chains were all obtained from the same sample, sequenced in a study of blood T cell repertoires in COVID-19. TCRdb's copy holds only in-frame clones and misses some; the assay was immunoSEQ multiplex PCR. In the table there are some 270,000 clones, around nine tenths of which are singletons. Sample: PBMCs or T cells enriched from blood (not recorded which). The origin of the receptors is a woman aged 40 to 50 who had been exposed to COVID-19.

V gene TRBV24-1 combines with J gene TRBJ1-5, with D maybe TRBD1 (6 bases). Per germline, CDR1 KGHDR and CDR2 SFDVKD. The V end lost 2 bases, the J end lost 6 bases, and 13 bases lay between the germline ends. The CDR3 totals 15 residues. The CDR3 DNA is TGTGCCACCAGTGATTGGCAGGGAGGGGGTCAGCCCCAGCATTTT. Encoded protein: CATSDWQGGGQPQHF.

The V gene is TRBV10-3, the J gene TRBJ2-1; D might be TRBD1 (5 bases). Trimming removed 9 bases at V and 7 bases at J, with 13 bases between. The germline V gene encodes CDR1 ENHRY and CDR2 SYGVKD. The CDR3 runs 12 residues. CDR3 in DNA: TGTGCCATGTTGACAGATTTGAATGAGCAGTTCTTC. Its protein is CAMLTDLNEQFF.

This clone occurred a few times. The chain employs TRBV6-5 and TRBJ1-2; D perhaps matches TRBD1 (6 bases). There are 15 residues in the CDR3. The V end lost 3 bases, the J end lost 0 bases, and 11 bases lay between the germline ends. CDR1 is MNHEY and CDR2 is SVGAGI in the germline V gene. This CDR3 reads CASSYDRIANYGYTF. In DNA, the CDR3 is TGTGCCAGCAGTTATGACAGGATTGCTAACTATGGCTACACCTTC.

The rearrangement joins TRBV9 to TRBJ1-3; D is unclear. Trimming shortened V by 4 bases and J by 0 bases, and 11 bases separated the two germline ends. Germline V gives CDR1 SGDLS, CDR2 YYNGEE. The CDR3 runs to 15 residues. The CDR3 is CASSPVEVSGNTIYF. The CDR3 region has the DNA TGTGCCAGCAGCCCCGTGGAGGTCTCTGGAAACACCATATATTTT.

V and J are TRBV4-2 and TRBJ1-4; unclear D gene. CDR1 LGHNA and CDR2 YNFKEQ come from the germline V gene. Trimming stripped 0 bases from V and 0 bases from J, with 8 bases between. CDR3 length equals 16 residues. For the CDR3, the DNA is TGTGCCAGCAGCCAAGAACTAGCCACAACTAATGAAAAACTGTTTTTT. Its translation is CASSQELATTNEKLFF.

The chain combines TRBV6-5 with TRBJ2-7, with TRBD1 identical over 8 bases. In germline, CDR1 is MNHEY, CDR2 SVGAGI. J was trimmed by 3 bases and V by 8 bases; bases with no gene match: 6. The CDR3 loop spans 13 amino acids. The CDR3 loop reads CASGTGPFYEQYV. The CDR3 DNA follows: TGTGCCAGCGGGACAGGCCCTTTCTACGAGCAGTACGTC.

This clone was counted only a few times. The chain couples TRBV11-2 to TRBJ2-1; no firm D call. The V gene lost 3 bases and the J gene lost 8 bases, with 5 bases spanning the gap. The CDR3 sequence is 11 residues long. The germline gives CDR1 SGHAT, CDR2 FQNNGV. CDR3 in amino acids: CASSFQDEQFF. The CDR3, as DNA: TGTGCCAGCAGCTTCCAGGATGAGCAGTTCTTC.

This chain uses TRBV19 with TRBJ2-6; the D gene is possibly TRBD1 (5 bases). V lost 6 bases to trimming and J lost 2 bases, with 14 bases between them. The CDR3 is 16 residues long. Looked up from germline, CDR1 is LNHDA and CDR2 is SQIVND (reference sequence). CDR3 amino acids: CASSTRAGPGANVLTF. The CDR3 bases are TGTGCCAGTAGCACACGAGCAGGGCCTGGGGCCAACGTCCTGACTTTC.

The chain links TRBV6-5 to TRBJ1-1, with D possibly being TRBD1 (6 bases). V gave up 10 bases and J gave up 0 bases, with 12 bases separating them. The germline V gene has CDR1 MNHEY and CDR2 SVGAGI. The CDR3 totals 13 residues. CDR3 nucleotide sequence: TGTGCCACTGTGCAGGGGTTGAACACTGAAGCTTTCTTT. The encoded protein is CATVQGLNTEAFF.

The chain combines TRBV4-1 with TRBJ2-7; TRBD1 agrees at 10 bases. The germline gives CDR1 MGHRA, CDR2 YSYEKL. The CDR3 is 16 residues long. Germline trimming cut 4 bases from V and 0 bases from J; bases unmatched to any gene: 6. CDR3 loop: CASSPGTGELSYEQYV. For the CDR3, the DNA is TGCGCCAGCAGCCCCGGGACAGGGGAACTCTCCTACGAGCAGTACGTC.

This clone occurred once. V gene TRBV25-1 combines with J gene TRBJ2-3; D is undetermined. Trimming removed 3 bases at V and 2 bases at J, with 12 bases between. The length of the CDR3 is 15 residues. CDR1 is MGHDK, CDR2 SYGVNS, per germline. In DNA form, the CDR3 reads TGTGCCAGCAGTGATCTGGGCTTGTTCACAGATACGCAGTATTTT. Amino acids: CASSDLGLFTDTQYF.

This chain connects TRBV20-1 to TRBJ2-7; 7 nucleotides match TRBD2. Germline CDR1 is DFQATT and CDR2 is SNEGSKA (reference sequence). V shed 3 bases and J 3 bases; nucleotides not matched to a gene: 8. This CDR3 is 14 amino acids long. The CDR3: CSASPPGGLYEQYF. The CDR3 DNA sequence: TGCAGTGCTAGTCCTCCGGGAGGACTCTACGAGCAGTACTTC.

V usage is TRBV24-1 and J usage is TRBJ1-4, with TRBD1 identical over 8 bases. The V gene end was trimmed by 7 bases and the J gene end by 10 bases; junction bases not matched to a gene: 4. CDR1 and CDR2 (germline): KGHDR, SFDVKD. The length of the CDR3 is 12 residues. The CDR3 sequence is CATRQGGRKLFF. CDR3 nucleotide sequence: TGTGCCACCAGACAGGGGGGACGAAAACTGTTTTTT.

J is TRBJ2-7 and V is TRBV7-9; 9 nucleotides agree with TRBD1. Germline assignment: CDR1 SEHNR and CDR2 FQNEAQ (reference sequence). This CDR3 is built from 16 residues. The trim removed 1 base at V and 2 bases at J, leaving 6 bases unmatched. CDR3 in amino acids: CASSLVWTGATYEQYF. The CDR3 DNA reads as TGTGCCAGCAGCTTAGTGTGGACAGGGGCGACCTACGAGCAGTACTTC.

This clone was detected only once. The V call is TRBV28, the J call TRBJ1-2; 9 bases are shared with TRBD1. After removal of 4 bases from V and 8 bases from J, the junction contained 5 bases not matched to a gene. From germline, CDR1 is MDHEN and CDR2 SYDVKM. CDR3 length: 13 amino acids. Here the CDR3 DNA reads TGTGCCAGCAGTTCGGGACAGGGCGAAGGCTACACCTTC. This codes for CASSSGQGEGYTF.

Written as DNA, the CDR3 is TGTGCCAGCAGCGAACTAGCGGGGGGGCTTGGCGAGCAGTACTTC. This gives the protein CASSELAGGLGEQYF. The genes are TRBV6-4 and TRBJ2-7; 13 nucleotides line up with TRBD2. The CDR3 is 15 residues long. Trimming cost V 6 bases and J 6 bases; bases outside gene matches: 8. CDR1 MRHNA and CDR2 SNTAGT come from the germline V gene.

The CDR3 protein is CASSPRVNPAGNTIYF. The DNA for the CDR3 is TGTGCCAGCAGCCCGAGGGTCAACCCCGCTGGAAACACCATATATTTT. The rearrangement joins TRBV14 to TRBJ1-3, with D hard to call. The CDR3 is 16 amino acids. Germline assignment: CDR1 SGHDN and CDR2 FVKESK. Trimming took 4 bases from V and 2 from J, leaving 15 bases between them. The whole variable domain, remainder taken from reference TRBV14 and TRBJ1-3, is EAGVTQFPSHSVIEKGQTVTLRCDPISGHDNLYWYRRVMGKEIKFLLHFVKESKQDESGMPNNRFLAERTGGTYSTLKVQPAELEDSGVYFCASSPRVNPAGNTIYFGEGSWLTVV.

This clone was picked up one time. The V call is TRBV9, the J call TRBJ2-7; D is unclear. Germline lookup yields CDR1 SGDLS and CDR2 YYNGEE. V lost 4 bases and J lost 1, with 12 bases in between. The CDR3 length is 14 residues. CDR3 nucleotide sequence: TGTGCCAGCAGCCCCAAGCTGGAGTCCTACGAGCAGTACTTC. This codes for CASSPKLESYEQYF.

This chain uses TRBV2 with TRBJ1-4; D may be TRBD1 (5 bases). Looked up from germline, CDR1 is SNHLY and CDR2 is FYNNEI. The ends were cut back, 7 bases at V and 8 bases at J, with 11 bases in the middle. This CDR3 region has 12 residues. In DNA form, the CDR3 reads TGTGCCAGCACGGGGGTTGGGGAAAAACTGTTTTTT. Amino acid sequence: CASTGVGEKLFF. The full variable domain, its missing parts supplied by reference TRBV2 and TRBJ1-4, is EPEVTQTPSHQVTQMGQEVILRCVPISNHLYFYWYRQILGQKVEFLVSFYNNEISEKSEIFDDQFSVERPDGSNFTLKIRSTKLEDSAMYFCASTGVGEKLFFGSGTQLSVL.

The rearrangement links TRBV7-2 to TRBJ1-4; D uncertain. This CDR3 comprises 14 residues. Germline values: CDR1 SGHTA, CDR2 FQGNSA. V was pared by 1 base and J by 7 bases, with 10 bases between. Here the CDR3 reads CASSLEPAGEKLFF. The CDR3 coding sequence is TGTGCCAGCAGCTTAGAGCCCGCCGGTGAAAAACTGTTTTTT.

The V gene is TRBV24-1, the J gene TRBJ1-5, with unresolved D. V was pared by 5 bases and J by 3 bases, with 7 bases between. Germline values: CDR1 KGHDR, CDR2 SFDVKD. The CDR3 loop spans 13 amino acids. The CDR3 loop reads CATSASDNQPQHF. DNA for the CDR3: TGTGCCACCAGTGCGTCAGACAATCAGCCCCAGCATTTT.

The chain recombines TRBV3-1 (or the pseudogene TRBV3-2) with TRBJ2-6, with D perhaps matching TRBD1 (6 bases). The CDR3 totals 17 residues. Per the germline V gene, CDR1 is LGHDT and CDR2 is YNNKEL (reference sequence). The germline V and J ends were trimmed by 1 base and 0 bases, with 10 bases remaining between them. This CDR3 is CASSQGHRVSGANVLTF. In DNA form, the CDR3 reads TGTGCCAGCAGCCAAGGCCACAGGGTCTCTGGGGCCAACGTCCTGACTTTC.